Listed below are T cell receptor beta chains from one sample, sequenced in a study of control samples from healthy donors and cancer patients. Sequencing used immunoSEQ multiplex PCR; TCRdb keeps in-frame clones, though not all of them. The repertoire holds around 120,000 clones, with over 90% as singletons. Material for sequencing was blood. These receptors came from a man aged 25-45 years in good health. Each CDR3 is given with its conserved first and last residue. Each record gives: V gene, clone size, J gene, D gene, CDR3 protein, CDR3 DNA. D genes are given only for firm matches. Rows give clone size only sometimes, using once, few, many, or a class for an expanded clone.

v_call: TRBV7-8
clone_size: -
j_call: TRBJ2-3
d_call: -
cdr3_aa: CASSLGGPLDTQYF
cdr3_nt: TGTGCCAGCAGCTTAGGGGGGCCCCTAGATACGCAGTATTTT

v_call: TRBV10-1
clone_size: -
j_call: TRBJ2-1
d_call: -
cdr3_aa: CASSEYRISSSYNEQFF
cdr3_nt: TGCGCCAGCAGTGAGTATCGCATTTCTAGCTCCTACAATGAGCAGTTCTTC

v_call: TRBV27
clone_size: -
j_call: TRBJ2-2
d_call: -
cdr3_aa: CASSLGTAPGELFF
cdr3_nt: TGTGCCAGCAGTTTAGGCACAGCTCCCGGGGAGCTGTTTTTT

v_call: TRBV9
clone_size: -
j_call: TRBJ1-2
d_call: -
cdr3_aa: CASSVGSGLGGYGYTF
cdr3_nt: TGTGCCAGCAGCGTAGGATCGGGGTTGGGTGGCTATGGCTACACCTTC

v_call: TRBV5-4
clone_size: -
j_call: TRBJ2-1
d_call: -
cdr3_aa: CASSSGTAVWNEQFF
cdr3_nt: TGTGCCAGCAGCTCGGGGACCGCGGTTTGGAATGAGCAGTTCTTC

v_call: TRBV7-9
clone_size: -
j_call: TRBJ1-4
d_call: -
cdr3_aa: CASRPRVRPTNEKLFF
cdr3_nt: TGTGCCAGCAGGCCCAGAGTGAGGCCCACTAATGAAAAACTGTTTTTT

v_call: TRBV5-4
clone_size: -
j_call: TRBJ1-6
d_call: -
cdr3_aa: CASSLLDSSPLHF
cdr3_nt: TGTGCCAGCAGCTTACTGGACAGTTCACCCCTCCACTTT

v_call: TRBV5-1
clone_size: -
j_call: TRBJ2-1
d_call: TRBD2
cdr3_aa: CASSPGLAGTYNEQFF
cdr3_nt: TGCGCCAGCAGCCCGGGACTAGCGGGTACCTACAATGAGCAGTTCTTC

v_call: TRBV10-1
clone_size: once
j_call: TRBJ1-1
d_call: -
cdr3_aa: CASSGRGGTEAFF
cdr3_nt: TGCGCCAGCAGTGGACGCGGGGGGACTGAAGCTTTCTTT

v_call: TRBV14
clone_size: -
j_call: TRBJ2-1
d_call: -
cdr3_aa: CASSQFPYNEQFF
cdr3_nt: TGTGCCAGCAGCCAGTTCCCCTACAATGAGCAGTTCTTC

v_call: TRBV4-1
clone_size: -
j_call: TRBJ1-2
d_call: TRBD1
cdr3_aa: CASSQDPGGMAGYTF
cdr3_nt: TGCGCCAGCAGCCAAGATCCAGGGGGCATGGCTGGCTACACCTTC

v_call: TRBV27
clone_size: -
j_call: TRBJ1-5
d_call: -
cdr3_aa: CASSPRSQRPQHF
cdr3_nt: TGTGCCAGCAGTCCGAGGTCCCAGCGGCCCCAGCATTTT

v_call: TRBV5-1
clone_size: few
j_call: TRBJ2-7
d_call: -
cdr3_aa: CASGRSSYEQYF
cdr3_nt: TGCGCCAGCGGGCGGTCCAGCTACGAGCAGTACTTC

v_call: TRBV30
clone_size: once
j_call: TRBJ1-1
d_call: TRBD1
cdr3_aa: CAWSGQGTEAFF
cdr3_nt: TGTGCCTGGAGTGGACAGGGCACTGAAGCTTTCTTT

v_call: TRBV5-1
clone_size: few
j_call: TRBJ2-2
d_call: -
cdr3_aa: CASSLVGTLAGRTGELFF
cdr3_nt: TGCGCCAGCAGCTTGGTAGGGACGTTGGCAGGACGGACCGGGGAGCTGTTTTTT

v_call: TRBV28
clone_size: -
j_call: TRBJ1-1
d_call: -
cdr3_aa: CANKDGKPVQSEAFF
cdr3_nt: TGTGCCAACAAAGACGGAAAACCGGTCCAAAGTGAAGCTTTCTTT

v_call: TRBV7-7
clone_size: -
j_call: TRBJ2-2
d_call: TRBD1
cdr3_aa: CASRQTGQGITGELFF
cdr3_nt: TGTGCCAGCAGACAAACGGGACAGGGAATCACCGGGGAGCTGTTTTTT

v_call: TRBV9
clone_size: -
j_call: TRBJ2-1
d_call: TRBD2
cdr3_aa: CASSVDVAGGPRQFF
cdr3_nt: TGTGCCAGCAGCGTAGATGTGGCGGGGGGGCCTCGGCAGTTCTTC

v_call: TRBV9
clone_size: -
j_call: TRBJ1-1
d_call: -
cdr3_aa: CASSVGEGYEAFF
cdr3_nt: TGTGCCAGCAGCGTAGGTGAGGGGTATGAAGCTTTCTTT

v_call: TRBV12-5
clone_size: -
j_call: TRBJ1-2
d_call: TRBD1
cdr3_aa: CASGYWTGGVGPSNYGYTF
cdr3_nt: TGTGCTAGTGGTTACTGGACAGGGGGCGTAGGACCTTCTAACTATGGCTACACCTTC

v_call: TRBV4-2
clone_size: -
j_call: TRBJ2-3
d_call: -
cdr3_aa: CASSQSIGWASGSPADF
cdr3_nt: -

v_call: TRBV5-1
clone_size: -
j_call: TRBJ1-2
d_call: -
cdr3_aa: CASSRGGPVGYTF
cdr3_nt: TGCGCCAGCAGCCGAGGGGGGCCTGTTGGCTACACCTTC

v_call: TRBV5-1
clone_size: -
j_call: TRBJ2-2
d_call: TRBD1
cdr3_aa: CASLQSGTGLTGELFF
cdr3_nt: TGCGCCAGCCTTCAAAGTGGGACAGGGCTCACCGGGGAGCTGTTTTTT

v_call: TRBV28
clone_size: once
j_call: TRBJ1-5
d_call: TRBD1
cdr3_aa: CASSQDRFWGNQPQHF
cdr3_nt: TGTGCCAGCAGCCAGGACAGGTTTTGGGGCAATCAGCCCCAGCATTTT

v_call: TRBV5-1
clone_size: once
j_call: TRBJ2-2
d_call: -
cdr3_aa: CASSLNVLDNQGGNTGELFF
cdr3_nt: TGCGCCAGCAGCTTGAATGTTCTGGACAATCAGGGAGGGAACACCGGGGAGCTGTTTTTT

v_call: TRBV7-2
clone_size: -
j_call: TRBJ2-2
d_call: -
cdr3_aa: CASSSWTANTGELFF
cdr3_nt: TGTGCCAGCAGCTCGTGGACAGCCAACACCGGGGAGCTGTTTTTT

v_call: TRBV5-1
clone_size: -
j_call: TRBJ2-5
d_call: -
cdr3_aa: CASSLASGPQETQYF
cdr3_nt: TGCGCCAGCAGCTTGGCGTCCGGGCCCCAAGAGACCCAGTACTTC